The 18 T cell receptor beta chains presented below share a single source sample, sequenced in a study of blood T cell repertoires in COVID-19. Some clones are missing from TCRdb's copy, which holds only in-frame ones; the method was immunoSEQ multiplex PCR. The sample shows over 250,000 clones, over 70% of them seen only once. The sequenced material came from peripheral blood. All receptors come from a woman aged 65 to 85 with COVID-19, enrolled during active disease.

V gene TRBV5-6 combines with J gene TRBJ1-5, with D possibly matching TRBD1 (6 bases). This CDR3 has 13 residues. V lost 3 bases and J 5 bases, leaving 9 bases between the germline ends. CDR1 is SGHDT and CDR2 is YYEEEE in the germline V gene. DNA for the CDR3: TGTGCCAGCAGCTGGGGGCGAGATCAGCCCCAGCATTTT. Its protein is CASSWGRDQPQHF.

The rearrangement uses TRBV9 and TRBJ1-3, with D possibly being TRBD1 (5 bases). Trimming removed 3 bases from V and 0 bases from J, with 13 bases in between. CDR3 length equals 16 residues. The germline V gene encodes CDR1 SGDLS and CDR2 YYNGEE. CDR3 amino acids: CASSAQRQSSGNTIYF. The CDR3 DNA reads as TGTGCCAGCAGCGCCCAGAGACAGAGCTCTGGAAACACCATATATTTT.

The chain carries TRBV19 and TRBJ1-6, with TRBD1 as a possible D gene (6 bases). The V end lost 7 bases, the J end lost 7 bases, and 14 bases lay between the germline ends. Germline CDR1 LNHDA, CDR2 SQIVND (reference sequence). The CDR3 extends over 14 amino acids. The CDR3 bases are TGTGCCAGTAAGGTATTGGACAGAAATTCACCCCTCCACTTT. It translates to CASKVLDRNSPLHF.

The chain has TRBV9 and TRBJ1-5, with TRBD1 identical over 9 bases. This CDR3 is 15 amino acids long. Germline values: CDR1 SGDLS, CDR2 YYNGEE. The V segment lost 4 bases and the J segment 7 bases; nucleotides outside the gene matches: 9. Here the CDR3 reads CASSPGQGANQPQHF. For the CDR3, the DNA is TGTGCCAGCAGCCCGGGACAGGGTGCCAACCAGCCCCAGCATTTT. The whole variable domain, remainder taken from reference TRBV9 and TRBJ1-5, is DSGVTQTPKHLITATGQRVTLRCSPRSGDLSVYWYQQSLDQGLQFLIQYYNGEERAKGNILERFSAQQFPDLHSELNLSSLELGDSALYFCASSPGQGANQPQHFGDGTRLSIL.

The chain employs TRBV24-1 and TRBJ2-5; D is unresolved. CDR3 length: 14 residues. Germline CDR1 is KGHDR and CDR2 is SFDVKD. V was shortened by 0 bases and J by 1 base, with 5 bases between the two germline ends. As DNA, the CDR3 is TGTGCCACCAGTGATTTGACAGTCCAAGAGACCCAGTACTTC. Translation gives CATSDLTVQETQYF.

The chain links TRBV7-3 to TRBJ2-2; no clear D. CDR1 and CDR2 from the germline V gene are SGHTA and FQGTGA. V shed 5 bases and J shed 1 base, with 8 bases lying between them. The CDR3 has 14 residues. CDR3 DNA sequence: TGTGCCAGCAGCCCGAGCCGGAACACCGGGGAGCTGTTTTTT. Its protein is CASSPSRNTGELFF.

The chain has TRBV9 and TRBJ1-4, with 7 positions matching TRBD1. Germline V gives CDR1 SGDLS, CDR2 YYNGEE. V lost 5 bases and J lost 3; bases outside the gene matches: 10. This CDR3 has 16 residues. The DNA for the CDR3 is TGTGCCAGCAGTAGACCCGAGGGACAGCCTAATGAAAAACTGTTTTTT. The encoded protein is CASSRPEGQPNEKLFF.

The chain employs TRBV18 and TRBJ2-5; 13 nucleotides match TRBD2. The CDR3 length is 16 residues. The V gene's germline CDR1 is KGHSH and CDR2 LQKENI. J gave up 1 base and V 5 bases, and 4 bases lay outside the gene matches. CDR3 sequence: CASSGWTSGSQETQYF. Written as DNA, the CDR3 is TGTGCCAGCTCAGGGTGGACTAGCGGGAGCCAAGAGACCCAGTACTTC.

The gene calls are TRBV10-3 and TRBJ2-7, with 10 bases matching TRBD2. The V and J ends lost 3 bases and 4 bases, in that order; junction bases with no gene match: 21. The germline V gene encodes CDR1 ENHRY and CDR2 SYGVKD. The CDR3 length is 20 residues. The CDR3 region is CAISDRRSSGGIVLGYEQYF. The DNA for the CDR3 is TGTGCCATCAGTGACCGACGTTCTAGCGGGGGTATTGTCCTCGGGTACGAGCAGTACTTC.

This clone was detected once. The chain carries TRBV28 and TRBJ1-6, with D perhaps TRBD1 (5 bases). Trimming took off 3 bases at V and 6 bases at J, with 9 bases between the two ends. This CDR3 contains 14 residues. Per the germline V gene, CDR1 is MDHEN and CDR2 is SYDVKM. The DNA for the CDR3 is TGTGCCAGCAGTTTGTCAGGGTTTAATTCACCCCTCCACTTT. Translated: CASSLSGFNSPLHF.

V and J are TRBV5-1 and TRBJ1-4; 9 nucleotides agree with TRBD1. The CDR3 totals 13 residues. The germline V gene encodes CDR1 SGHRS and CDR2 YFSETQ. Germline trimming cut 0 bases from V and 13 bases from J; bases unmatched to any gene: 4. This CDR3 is CASSLGPGQGLFF. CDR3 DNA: TGCGCCAGCAGCTTGGGACCGGGACAGGGACTGTTTTTT.

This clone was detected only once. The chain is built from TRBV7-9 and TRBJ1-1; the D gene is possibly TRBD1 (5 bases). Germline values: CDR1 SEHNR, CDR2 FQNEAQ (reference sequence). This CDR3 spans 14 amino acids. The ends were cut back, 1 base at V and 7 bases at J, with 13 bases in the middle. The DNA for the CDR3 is TGTGCCAGCAGCTTAGGTGGGGCCAGGTATGAAGCTTTCTTT. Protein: CASSLGGARYEAFF.

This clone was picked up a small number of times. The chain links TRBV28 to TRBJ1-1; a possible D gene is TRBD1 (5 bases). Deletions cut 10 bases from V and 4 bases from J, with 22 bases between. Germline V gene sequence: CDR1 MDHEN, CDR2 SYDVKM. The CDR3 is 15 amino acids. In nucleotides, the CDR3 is TGTGCCACAGCAGTTTATACCCAGGGTTCCACTGAAGCTTTCTTT. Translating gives CATAVYTQGSTEAFF.

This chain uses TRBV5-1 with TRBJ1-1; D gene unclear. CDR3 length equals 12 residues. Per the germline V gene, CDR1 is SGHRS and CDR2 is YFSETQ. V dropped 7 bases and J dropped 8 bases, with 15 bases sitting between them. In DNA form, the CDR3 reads TGCGCCAGCGGGAGCACGGGAGCCGAAGCTTTCTTT. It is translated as CASGSTGAEAFF.

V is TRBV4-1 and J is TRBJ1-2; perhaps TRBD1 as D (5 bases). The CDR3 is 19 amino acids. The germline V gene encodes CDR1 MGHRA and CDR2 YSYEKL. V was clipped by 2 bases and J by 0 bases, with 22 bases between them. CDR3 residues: CASSQNLVEYRNTNYGYTF. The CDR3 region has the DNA TGCGCCAGCAGCCAAAACCTCGTAGAGTACAGGAATACTAACTATGGCTACACCTTC.

The CDR3 bases are TGCGCCAGCAGCCCCTTAGAGTTGCTAGGTACGCAGTATTTT. Its protein is CASSPLELLGTQYF. The V gene is TRBV5-1, the J gene TRBJ2-3; D gene ambiguous. Germline V gene data show CDR1 as SGHRS and CDR2 as YFSETQ. The germline V and J ends were trimmed by 4 bases and 8 bases, with 17 bases remaining between them. CDR3 length: 14 amino acids.

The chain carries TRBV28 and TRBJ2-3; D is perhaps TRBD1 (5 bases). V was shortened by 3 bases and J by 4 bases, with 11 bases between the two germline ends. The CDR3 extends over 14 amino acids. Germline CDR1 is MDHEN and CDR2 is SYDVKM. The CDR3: CASSFQGRADTQYF. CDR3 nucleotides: TGTGCCAGCAGTTTCCAGGGCCGGGCAGATACGCAGTATTTT. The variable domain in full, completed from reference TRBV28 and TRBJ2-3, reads DVKVTQSSRYLVKRTGEKVFLECVQDMDHENMFWYRQDPGLGLRLIYFSYDVKMKEKGDIPEGYSVSREKKERFSLILESASTNQTSMYLCASSFQGRADTQYFGPGTRLTVL.

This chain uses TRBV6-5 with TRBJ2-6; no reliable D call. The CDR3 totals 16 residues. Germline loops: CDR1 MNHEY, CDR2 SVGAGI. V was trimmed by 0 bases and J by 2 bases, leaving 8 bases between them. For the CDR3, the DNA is TGTGCCAGCAGTTACTCGGCAACGCCTGGGGCCAACGTCCTGACTTTC. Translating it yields CASSYSATPGANVLTF.